The rows below give T cell receptor beta chains drawn from one sample of a study of blood T cell repertoires in COVID-19. Sequencing was performed with immunoSEQ multiplex PCR; in TCRdb, only in-frame clones are kept and a portion is missing. There are approximately 350,000 clones in the sample; roughly 90% occur only once, and 0.95% to 1.5% lies in the top ten. The source material was peripheral blood. The source of these receptors is a man aged 35 to 55 with acute or convalescent COVID-19. CDR3s include the opening cysteine and the closing phenylalanine or tryptophan. Fields, in order: V gene, J gene, CDR3 protein.

TRBV5-1	TRBJ1-1	CASSSSGTANTEAFF
TRBV27	TRBJ1-6	CASSSRGPGSPLHF
TRBV28	TRBJ2-7	CASSSGTPSSYEQYF
TRBV28	TRBJ2-1	CASRDLQGVDEQFF
TRBV13	TRBJ2-3	CASSLVFSSSTDTQYF
TRBV9	TRBJ2-7	CASSGGFDEQYF
TRBV27	TRBJ2-2	CASSLGLNTGELFF
TRBV6-5	TRBJ2-7	CASRNRGYEQYF
TRBV9	TRBJ2-1	CASSAPEGRVDEQFF
TRBV12-3/TRBV12-4	TRBJ2-4	CASRSEEIQYF
TRBV7-2	TRBJ1-1	CASSSLGTGVSEAFF
TRBV21-1	TRBJ2-4	CASSKALSPGKSRKNIQYF
TRBV5-1	TRBJ1-1	CASSLDRAMNTEAFF
TRBV30	TRBJ1-1	CAWSVTGSSEAFF
TRBV4-3	TRBJ1-2	CASSQVEGTYGYTF
TRBV7-3	TRBJ2-1	CASRRTGSRQDEQFF
TRBV19	TRBJ2-3	CASSPYRRGASLSTDTQYF
TRBV7-9	TRBJ1-1	CASSQGATEAFF
TRBV6-5	TRBJ1-2	CASRSAGDYGYTF
TRBV19	TRBJ1-1	CASSPRTGGNTEAFF
TRBV9	TRBJ1-6	CASSVDTGENSPLHF
TRBV7-6	TRBJ2-1	CASSLLVKSSYNEQFF
TRBV4-2	TRBJ1-6	CASSQDEGGSYNSPLHF
TRBV5-5	TRBJ1-1	CASSLEGTEAFF
TRBV24-1	TRBJ2-7	CATSAPGQTTYEQYF
TRBV7-9	TRBJ2-7	CASSLPQGYDEQYF
TRBV3-1/TRBV3-2	TRBJ2-5	CASSQERGLAGWETQYF
TRBV15	TRBJ2-1	CATSLRDEQFF
TRBV7-2	TRBJ2-2	CASSLDRSNTGELFF
TRBV18	TRBJ1-2	CASSPLSGQGGIGYTF
TRBV5-5	TRBJ1-4	CASSPTGVEKLFF
TRBV2	TRBJ1-4	CASRGQGFEKLFF
TRBV29-1	TRBJ1-1	CSVADRGGTEAFF
TRBV28	TRBJ2-7	CASSTRQGGSYEQYF
TRBV6-6	TRBJ2-4	CASSYFTGAKNIQYF
TRBV2	TRBJ2-5	CASSRGVQETQYF
TRBV10-3	TRBJ2-3	CAISEWSGSTDTQYF
TRBV7-3	TRBJ1-2	CASSLRQGANYGYTF
TRBV7-2	TRBJ2-2	CASSLDGGGGELFF
TRBV3-1/TRBV3-2	TRBJ1-1	CASSQVLGQGKNTEAFF
TRBV7-3	TRBJ2-1	CASSLFGESAEQFF